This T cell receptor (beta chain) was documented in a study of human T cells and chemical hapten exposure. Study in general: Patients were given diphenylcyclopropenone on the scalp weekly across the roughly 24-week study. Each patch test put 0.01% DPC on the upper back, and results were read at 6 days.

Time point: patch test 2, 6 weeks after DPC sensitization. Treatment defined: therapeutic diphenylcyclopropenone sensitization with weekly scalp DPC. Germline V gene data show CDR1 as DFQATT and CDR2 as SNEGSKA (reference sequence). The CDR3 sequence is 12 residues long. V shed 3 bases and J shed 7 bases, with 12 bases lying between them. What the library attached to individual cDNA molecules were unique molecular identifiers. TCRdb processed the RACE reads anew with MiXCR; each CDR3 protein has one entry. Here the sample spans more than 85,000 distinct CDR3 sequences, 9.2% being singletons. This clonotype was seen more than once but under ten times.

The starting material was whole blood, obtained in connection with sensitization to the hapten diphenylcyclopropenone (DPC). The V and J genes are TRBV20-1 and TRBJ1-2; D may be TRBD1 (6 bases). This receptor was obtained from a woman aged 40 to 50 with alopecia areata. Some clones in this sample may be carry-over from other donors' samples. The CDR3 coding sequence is TGCAGTGCTAGGCGGGGGGCGGTTGGCTACACCTTC. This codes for CSARRGAVGYTF.